This T cell receptor (beta chain) was sequenced during a study of cytomegalovirus exposure and HLA in healthy donors. Study background: The same platform was used for the 130 or so validation repertoires and the 600 to 700 first-cohort repertoires, a later analysis reported.

The donors were members of the approximately 130-subject validation cohort (separate from the approximately 670-subject first cohort). The study's findings and limits: The listing of 150 to 200 TCR beta chains classed them as cytomegalovirus-associated. Researchers reported that a few CMV-associated chains were confirmed in vitro as CMV antigen-specific.

The table came from immunoSEQ multiplex PCR; TCRdb's copy has only in-frame clones and leaves some out. This table holds roughly 260,000 clones, 90% found once. Looked up from germline, CDR1 is SGHRS and CDR2 is YFSETQ. The CDR3 consists of 16 residues. V lost 0 bases and J 2 bases, leaving 11 bases between the germline ends. About this clone itself: Its antigen is currently unknown.

The sequenced sample was PBMCs. This sequence originates from a woman under 30 in good health and CMV-seronegative. The chain uses TRBV5-1 and TRBJ1-4; D is uncertain. The CDR3: CASSLGGYLTNEKLFF. CDR3 DNA: TGCGCCAGCAGCTTGGGAGGGTATCTGACTAATGAAAAACTGTTTTTT. The full variable domain, rest sourced from reference TRBV5-1 and TRBJ1-4, is KAGVTQTPRYLIKTRGQQVTLSCSPISGHRSVSWYQQTPGQGLQFLFEYFSETQRNKGNFPGRFSGRQFSNSRSEMNVSTLELGDSALYLCASSLGGYLTNEKLFFGSGTQLSVL.